The sequence of this T cell receptor beta chain was determined in a study of T cell repertoires in cytomegalovirus infection. Looking at the study overall: Indications came from public TCR beta signatures; they pointed to CMV infection and to a matching HLA type. Study results and caveats: There were carriers of CMV plus the relevant HLA, and cumulative public TCR beta family frequency identified them. CMV-specific TCR beta clonotypes restricted by HLA-C dominated the ex vivo response.

To note about this clonotype: Its antigen remains unknown.

Germline-derived CDR1 and CDR2 are SNHLY and FYNNEI. Between the trimmed V and J ends, which lost 7 bases and 5 bases, there was a span of 11 bases. The CDR3 runs to 12 residues. TCRdb analysed the reads with MiXCR anew, one entry per CDR3 protein. The sample lists about 470,000 distinct CDR3 sequences, 42% occurring once. The receptor was derived from a human donor in good health (CMV status not recorded). Some clones in this sample may be carry-over from other donors' samples. The rearrangement uses TRBV2 and TRBJ1-2; maybe TRBD1 (6 bases). The sequencing here drew on cultured PBMCs, taken from culture after CMV antigen stimulation. In DNA, the CDR3 is TGTGCCAGCATGGGGGCAGGATATGGCTACACCTTC. This translates into CASMGAGYGYTF.